Shown below are 16 T cell receptor beta chains from a single sample sequenced in a study of cytomegalovirus exposure and HLA in healthy donors. The PCR made use of 60 Vbeta and 13 Jbeta primers. The protocol was immunoSEQ multiplex PCR, while the TCRdb copy is restricted to in-frame clones and leaves out a portion. The table records 100,000 to 120,000 clones, 82% of them present only once. Sequencing was done on a sample of PBMCs. These TCRs come from a woman aged 18-30 years in good health and CMV-seronegative.

Only a few counts were recorded for this clone. This chain joins TRBV30 and TRBJ1-1; D remains unclear. The CDR3 spans 13 residues. V was trimmed by 4 bases and J by 1 base, leaving 10 bases between them. Germline CDR1 GTSNPN, CDR2 SVGIG (reference sequence). The CDR3 sequence: CAWKQYRNTEAFF. In DNA, the CDR3 is TGTGCCTGGAAGCAATACAGGAACACTGAAGCTTTCTTT.

V is TRBV7-8 and J is TRBJ2-7; tentatively, D is TRBD1 (6 bases). The CDR3 spans 13 residues. CDR1 is SGHVS and CDR2 is FQNEAQ in the germline V gene. Between the trimmed V and J ends, which lost 9 bases and 3 bases, there was a span of 15 bases. CDR3 bases: TGTGCCAGTTCGCTACAGGGCCTCTACGAGCAGTACGTC. It specifies CASSLQGLYEQYV.

This clone came up once. The chain couples TRBV6-5 to TRBJ1-6; 9 bases agree with TRBD1. Germline values: CDR1 MNHEY, CDR2 SVGAGI. This CDR3 contains 13 residues. This CDR3 is CVVSGDRDSPLHF. The DNA for the CDR3 is TGTGTCGTCAGCGGGGACAGGGACTCACCCCTCCACTTT.

The chain employs TRBV28 and TRBJ1-1; TRBD1 matches 9 bases. This CDR3 region has 15 residues. J gave up 4 bases and V 2 bases, and 5 bases lay outside the gene matches. CDR1 and CDR2 from the germline V gene are MDHEN and SYDVKM. The CDR3 sequence is CASSLTGGASTEAFF. The CDR3 nucleotides are TGTGCCAGCAGTTTAACAGGGGGCGCAAGCACTGAAGCTTTCTTT.

V gene TRBV11-2 combines with J gene TRBJ1-1, with 8 bases fitting TRBD1. This CDR3 region has 16 residues. Germline V CDR1 and CDR2: SGHAT, FQNNGV. The trim removed 0 bases at V and 4 bases at J, leaving 7 bases unmatched. The chain's CDR3 is CASSLDASGTGTEAFF. Here the CDR3 DNA reads TGTGCCAGCAGCTTAGATGCTTCAGGGACAGGCACTGAAGCTTTCTTT.

The sample holds a few counts of this clone. The CDR3 reads CASSESGAMLDTQYF. The CDR3 DNA is TGTGCCAGCAGTGAGTCAGGGGCTATGTTAGATACGCAGTATTTT. V gene TRBV25-1 combines with J gene TRBJ2-3; possibly TRBD1 for D (6 bases). This CDR3 spans 15 amino acids. V shed 3 bases and J shed 5 bases, with 15 bases lying between them. Germline loops: CDR1 MGHDK, CDR2 SYGVNS.

The chain carries TRBV6-6 and TRBJ2-2, with 10 bases identical to TRBD2. The J segment lost 3 bases and the V segment lost 6 bases, leaving 7 bases of the junction unmatched. The CDR3 covers 16 residues. Germline loops: CDR1 MNHNY, CDR2 SVGAGI (reference sequence). The CDR3 region has the DNA TGTGCCAGCAGACCTAGCGGGAGTAGAGACACCGGGGAGCTGTTTTTT. It specifies CASRPSGSRDTGELFF.

This clone was picked up one time. V usage is TRBV28 and J usage is TRBJ1-5; the D is unclear. With 6 bases removed from V and 2 bases from J, the gap between germline ends came to 17 bases. CDR3 size: 16 residues. In germline, CDR1 is MDHEN, CDR2 SYDVKM. CDR3 DNA: TGTGCCAGCAGCCCAGCTCCGGGTACGGGCAATCAGCCCCAGCATTTT. It translates to CASSPAPGTGNQPQHF.

This clone was seen only once. V and J are TRBV18 and TRBJ1-3; a possible D gene is TRBD1 (6 bases). Germline assignment: CDR1 KGHSH and CDR2 LQKENI. The CDR3 totals 14 residues. Trimming removed 4 bases at V and 1 base at J, with 8 bases between. The CDR3 protein is CASSQGQSGNTIYF. The CDR3 DNA follows: TGTGCCAGCTCACAAGGACAGTCTGGAAACACCATATATTTT.

A few counts support this clone. The chain uses TRBV4-2 and TRBJ2-1, with D hard to call. Trimming shortened V by 0 bases and J by 9 bases, and 9 bases separated the two germline ends. Germline CDR1 LGHNA, CDR2 YNFKEQ. The CDR3 is 13 amino acids. The CDR3 nucleotides are TGTGCCAGCAGCCAAGATCTTCTTCGTGAGCAGTTCTTC. Protein product: CASSQDLLREQFF.

The gene calls are TRBV30 and TRBJ1-2; D may be TRBD1 (5 bases). Germline assignment: CDR1 GTSNPN and CDR2 SVGIG (reference sequence). The CDR3 is 15 residues long. Trimming took 3 bases from V and 0 from J, leaving 14 bases between them. Here the CDR3 DNA reads TGTGCCTGGAGGTTGTCCCTAGGGGCTAACTATGGCTACACCTTC. This encodes CAWRLSLGANYGYTF. Full variable domain (remainder filled in from reference TRBV30 and TRBJ1-2): SQTIHQWPATLVQPVGSPLSLECTVEGTSNPNLYWYRQAAGRGLQLLFYSVGIGQISSEVPQNLSASRPQDRQFILSSKKLLLSDSGFYLCAWRLSLGANYGYTFGSGTRLTVV.

The chain links TRBV5-1 to TRBJ2-7; 7 positions agree with TRBD1. With V trimmed by 6 bases and J by 6 bases, 12 bases remained unmatched. This CDR3 spans 14 amino acids. CDR1 and CDR2 (germline): SGHRS, YFSETQ. CDR3 nucleotides: TGCGCCAGCACCGTGGCCGGGACAGAGGCCGAGCAGTACTTC. Translated: CASTVAGTEAEQYF.

A few counts support this clone. The chain links TRBV11-2 to TRBJ2-7, with 7 bases identical to TRBD2. Losses at the gene ends were 6 bases for V and 3 bases for J; bases not matched to a gene: 11. Looked up from germline, CDR1 is SGHAT and CDR2 is FQNNGV. CDR3 length equals 15 residues. The CDR3 region is CASRTWGGTGYEQYF. The CDR3 DNA follows: TGTGCCAGCAGGACGTGGGGAGGGACGGGCTACGAGCAGTACTTC.

J is TRBJ1-1 and V is TRBV9; 8 positions agree with TRBD1. The CDR3 is 15 residues long. CDR1 and CDR2 from the germline V gene are SGDLS and YYNGEE. V lost 6 bases and J lost 6; bases outside the gene matches: 13. CDR3 region: CASNSRGRSMAEAFF. In nucleotides, the CDR3 is TGTGCCAGCAATTCCAGGGGGCGGAGTATGGCTGAAGCTTTCTTT. Full variable domain (outside the CDR3, taken from reference TRBV9 and TRBJ1-1): DSGVTQTPKHLITATGQRVTLRCSPRSGDLSVYWYQQSLDQGLQFLIQYYNGEERAKGNILERFSAQQFPDLHSELNLSSLELGDSALYFCASNSRGRSMAEAFFGQGTRLTVV.

Here the CDR3 DNA reads TGTGCCACCAGCAGAGTTCCAGGCCACGAGCAGTACGTC. This encodes CATSRVPGHEQYV. V gene TRBV15 combines with J gene TRBJ2-7; the D is unclear. V was shortened by 1 base and J by 5 bases, with 9 bases between the two germline ends. The V gene's germline CDR1 is LNHNV and CDR2 YYDKDF (reference sequence). The CDR3 has 13 residues.

The genes are TRBV5-8 and TRBJ2-2, with D perhaps TRBD2 (7 bases). The V gene's germline CDR1 is SGHTS and CDR2 YDEGEE. V gave up 5 bases and J gave up 5 bases, with 22 bases separating them. The CDR3 runs to 17 residues. The CDR3 spells CASSRTYRVGGTGELFF. CDR3 in DNA: TGTGCCAGCAGTAGAACCTACAGGGTCGGGGGGACCGGGGAGCTGTTTTTT. The full variable domain, its missing parts supplied by reference TRBV5-8 and TRBJ2-2, is EAGVTQSPTHLIKTRGQQATLRCSPISGHTSVYWYQQALGLGLQFLLWYDEGEERNRGNFPPRFSGRQFPNYSSELNVNALELEDSALYLCASSRTYRVGGTGELFFGEGSRLTVL.